These 12 T cell receptor beta chains came from one sample sequenced in a study of blood T cell repertoires in COVID-19. Profiled with immunoSEQ multiplex PCR; TCRdb holds only in-frame clones, not every one. Altogether 150,000 to 250,000 clones are present, approximately 90% being singletons, with the ten largest covering approximately 2.1%. The sequenced sample consisted of PBMCs or T cells enriched from blood (not recorded which). The receptor source for this set is a woman in her twenties or thirties who had recovered from COVID-19.

The CDR3 reads CASSVTSGSWGEQFF. CDR3 nucleotide sequence: TGTGCCAGCAGCGTGACTAGCGGGAGCTGGGGTGAGCAGTTCTTC. This rearrangement joins TRBV9 to TRBJ2-1, with 12 positions matching TRBD2. This CDR3 has 15 residues. V lost 2 bases to trimming and J lost 9 bases; unmatched junction nucleotides: 6. The V gene's germline CDR1 is SGDLS and CDR2 YYNGEE. The entire variable domain, with the rest obtained from reference TRBV9 and TRBJ2-1, is as follows: DSGVTQTPKHLITATGQRVTLRCSPRSGDLSVYWYQQSLDQGLQFLIQYYNGEERAKGNILERFSAQQFPDLHSELNLSSLELGDSALYFCASSVTSGSWGEQFFGPGTRLTVL.

The J gene is TRBJ2-3, the V gene TRBV5-8, with 7 bases identical to TRBD2. The V gene end was trimmed by 0 bases and the J gene end by 2 bases; junction bases not matched to a gene: 9. The germline V gene has CDR1 SGHTS and CDR2 YDEGEE. The CDR3 has 17 residues. CDR3: CASSLALLALITDTQYF. CDR3 in DNA: TGTGCCAGCAGCTTGGCCTTACTAGCGTTGATCACAGATACGCAGTATTTT.

This clone was seen a single time. The chain has TRBV5-3 and TRBJ1-5; D possibly corresponds to TRBD1 (5 bases). TRBV5-3 is an ORF, and what it does is uncertain. The CDR3 covers 16 residues. Trimming pared 3 bases from V and 3 bases from J, leaving 16 bases between. CDR3 amino acids: CARSSQEGWVNQPQHF. CDR3 nucleotide sequence: TGTGCCAGAAGCTCACAGGAGGGGTGGGTCAATCAGCCCCAGCATTTT.

The rearrangement joins TRBV12-5 to TRBJ2-7; D is unresolved. There are 14 residues in the CDR3. Germline CDR1 is LGHNT and CDR2 is FRNRAP. V lost 3 bases and J lost 0, with 9 bases in between. The CDR3 region is CASGFGQVSYEQYF. The DNA of the CDR3 is TGTGCTAGTGGTTTCGGTCAAGTCTCCTACGAGCAGTACTTC.

This chain connects TRBV14 to TRBJ1-2; 11 bases line up with TRBD1. The V and J ends lost 0 bases and 4 bases, in that order; junction bases with no gene match: 4. CDR1 and CDR2 (germline): SGHDN, FVKESK. This CDR3 spans 16 amino acids. CDR3 coding DNA: TGTGCCAGCAGCCAAGATCGGGACAGGGGGTTCTATGGCTACACCTTC. It encodes CASSQDRDRGFYGYTF.

For the CDR3, the DNA is TGTGCCAGCAGCAAAGAATGGCGGGAGCACTACGAGCAGTACTTC. Translation gives CASSKEWREHYEQYF. The chain recombines TRBV21-1 with TRBJ2-7; TRBD2, the D gene given by the table, was not confirmed from the DNA. TRBV21-1 is reported as a pseudogene. The CDR3 contains 15 residues.

The chain links TRBV6-5 to TRBJ2-3, with D tentatively TRBD1 (6 bases). The CDR3 consists of 14 residues. Trimming took off 4 bases at V and 2 bases at J, with 10 bases between the two ends. Germline V gene data show CDR1 as MNHEY and CDR2 as SVGAGI. For the CDR3, the DNA is TGTGCCAGCAGTTTACGGGACAACACAGATACGCAGTATTTT. It yields the protein CASSLRDNTDTQYF.

This clone was found a few times. This rearrangement joins TRBV7-3 to TRBJ2-5, with 13 bases fitting TRBD2. Germline loops: CDR1 SGHTA, CDR2 FQGTGA. The CDR3 is made up of 16 amino acids. J lost 7 bases, V lost 5 bases, and 10 bases had no gene match. CDR3 sequence (DNA): TGTGCCAGCAGCCCAGAGGGACTAGCGGGAAGGGGGACCCAGTACTTC. Amino acid sequence: CASSPEGLAGRGTQYF.

The chain couples TRBV29-1 to TRBJ2-7; weak D call: TRBD2 (5 bases). Trimming took 7 bases from V and 1 from J, leaving 14 bases between them. Per the germline V gene, CDR1 is SQVTM and CDR2 is ANQGSEA. This CDR3 comprises 13 residues. Written as DNA, the CDR3 is TGCAGCGCGCGGGTGGGCGGGTCCTACGAGCAGTACTTC. Amino acid sequence: CSARVGGSYEQYF.

V and J are TRBV28 and TRBJ1-5; 7 bases map to TRBD1. The J segment lost 6 bases and the V segment lost 5 bases, leaving 10 bases of the junction unmatched. The germline gives CDR1 MDHEN, CDR2 SYDVKM. The CDR3 contains 15 residues. The CDR3 DNA follows: TGTGCCAGCAGTGCCAGACAGGGTATGGGTCAGCCCCAGCATTTT. As protein: CASSARQGMGQPQHF.

The chain recombines TRBV7-8 with TRBJ2-3, with TRBD2 matching 9 bases. V shed 3 bases and J 4 bases; nucleotides not matched to a gene: 5. CDR1 is SGHVS and CDR2 is FQNEAQ in the germline V gene. The CDR3 runs 15 residues. CDR3 loop: CASSFLGLASDTQYF. The DNA of the CDR3 is TGTGCCAGCAGCTTCCTGGGACTAGCATCAGATACGCAGTATTTT.

The CDR3 here is CASSQDSSGIYGYTF. The CDR3 nucleotides are TGTGCCAGCAGCCAAGATAGTTCCGGGATTTATGGCTACACCTTC. The V call is TRBV3-1 (or the pseudogene TRBV3-2), the J call TRBJ1-2; D uncertain. CDR1 is LGHDT, CDR2 YNNKEL, per germline (reference sequence). The CDR3 spans 15 residues. Trimming removed 0 bases at V and 5 bases at J, with 13 bases between.